Given below is one TCR beta chain in context. Its antigen is unknown. Researchers built TCR beta libraries using quantitative 5'-RACE with molecular barcodes. Via MiXCR, TCRdb re-called the 5' RACE reads, giving one row per CDR3 protein. The sample holds around 490,000 distinct CDR3 sequences, approximately 5% seen once. This specimen comes from a study of CD8 T cells in ankylosing spondylitis. Broader study findings: The study identified a TCR beta motif of roughly eight highly homologous variants that appeared characteristic of ankylosing spondylitis blood. Significantly higher representation of disease-linked clones was reported for matched ankylosing spondylitis synovial fluid.

The germline gives CDR1 MGHDK, CDR2 SYGVNS. V lost 1 base and J 5 bases, leaving 15 bases between the germline ends. The CDR3 is 16 amino acids. The specimen was blood, either unsorted or a sorted T cell fraction (not recorded which). This chain connects TRBV25-1 to TRBJ2-1, with a possible D match to TRBD2 (6 bases). The receptor was derived from a male donor with ankylosing spondylitis. Written as DNA, the CDR3 is TGTGCCAGCAGTGAATCCAGACTAGTTCTCAACAATGAGCAGTTCTTC. Its translation: CASSESRLVLNNEQFF.